This passage covers 8 T cell receptor beta chains from one sample sequenced in a study of T cells after yellow fever vaccination. A single record per CDR3 protein comes from TCRdb applying MiXCR to the 5' RACE reads. Seen here are roughly 120,000 distinct CDR3 sequences, roughly 8.4% observed once, and the top ten hold roughly 25%. Source: CD8+ T cells sorted from PBMCs, taken 45 days after the yellow fever booster vaccination. Receptors were obtained from a young man who received the YFV17D yellow fever vaccine.

This clonotype was observed a few times. The chain has TRBV27 and TRBJ2-7; D uncertain. The germline V gene encodes CDR1 MNHEY and CDR2 SMNVEV (reference sequence). The length of the CDR3 is 13 residues. Trimming took off 8 bases at V and 0 bases at J, with 11 bases between the two ends. Written as DNA, the CDR3 is TGTGCCAGCGGCTTTGGGGACTCCTACGAGCAGTACTTC. Translated: CASGFGDSYEQYF.

This clonotype appeared once. The V call is TRBV19, the J call TRBJ2-1; D is uncertain. V lost 6 bases, J lost 7 bases, and 7 bases lay in between. The V gene's germline CDR1 is LNHDA and CDR2 SQIVND (reference sequence). This CDR3 region has 11 residues. This CDR3 reads CASRVGNEQFF. Written as DNA, the CDR3 is TGTGCCAGTAGAGTGGGGAATGAGCAGTTCTTC.

This clonotype has at least ten counts. This chain joins TRBV2 and TRBJ2-5; 7 bases line up with TRBD1. The V gene's germline CDR1 is SNHLY and CDR2 FYNNEI. The CDR3 is 14 amino acids. With 1 base clipped from V and 5 bases from J, the junction kept 4 bases outside the gene matches. This chain's CDR3 is CASSEVTGEETQYF. The CDR3 DNA reads as TGTGCCAGCAGTGAAGTAACAGGGGAGGAGACCCAGTACTTC.

This chain uses TRBV30 with TRBJ2-3; the match to TRBD1 covers 7 bases. Trimming cost V 6 bases and J 4 bases; bases outside gene matches: 7. Germline CDR1 and CDR2: GTSNPN and SVGIG (reference sequence). This CDR3 contains 13 residues. DNA of the CDR3: TGTGCCTGCGAGACAGGGCGGGCAGATACGCAGTATTTT. This translates into CACETGRADTQYF.

This clonotype was seen a handful of times. The V and J genes are TRBV7-9 and TRBJ2-1; D possibly matches TRBD1 or TRBD2 (5 bases each). This CDR3 comprises 13 residues. CDR1 is SEHNR, CDR2 FQNEAQ, per germline (reference sequence). V was trimmed by 7 bases and J by 6 bases, leaving 13 bases between them. The CDR3 DNA sequence: TGTGCCAGCATTGCTCCGGGGCCCAATGAGCAGTTCTTC. Its protein is CASIAPGPNEQFF.

This clonotype was picked up a small number of times. V and J are TRBV7-9 and TRBJ2-7; 8 bases agree with TRBD1. Germline V gene lookup returns CDR1 SEHNR and CDR2 FQNEAQ (reference sequence). This CDR3 region has 14 residues. J gave up 5 bases and V 6 bases, and 9 bases lay outside the gene matches. Written as DNA, the CDR3 is TGTGCCAGCAGTCCTCCCGACAGGGGCCACGAGCAGTACTTC. Its protein is CASSPPDRGHEQYF.

The chain carries TRBV7-4 and TRBJ2-1, with 7 bases lining up with TRBD2. The germline gives CDR1 SGHVT, CDR2 SQSDAQ. Losses at the gene ends were 1 base for V and 6 bases for J; bases not matched to a gene: 12. This CDR3 has 17 residues. CDR3 DNA: TGTGCCAGCAGCTTAGGTGCTGGCGGGAGAACAGGCAATGAGCAGTTCTTC. Protein: CASSLGAGGRTGNEQFF.

Regarding this clonotype: A much larger clone is a single base away; this may be a read error. This sequence joins TRBV11-2 and TRBJ2-3, with D perhaps matching TRBD2 (5 bases). This CDR3 spans 17 amino acids. CDR1 is SGHAT and CDR2 is FQNNGV in the germline V gene. DNA for the CDR3: TGTGCCATCAGCTTAGTGGCAAGGACTCCAAGCACAGATACGCAGTATTTT. Translated, it gives CAISLVARTPSTDTQYF.